What follows are 17 T cell receptor beta chains derived from one specimen sequenced in a study of human thymus T cells. Here immunoSEQ multiplex PCR was the method, and the copy in TCRdb shows in-frame clones only, minus some. The sample carries roughly 120,000 clones, just under 95% recorded once. Thymus specimens were resections from corrective heart surgery. The sample was thymus tissue. The receptors shown here come from a boy under three years old with a congenital heart defect but otherwise immunologically healthy.

In nucleotides, the CDR3 is TGTGCCAGCAGCCAAAACGGGGTTCGAAGTTATTTT. The encoded protein is CASSQNGVRSYF. The chain joins TRBV2 to TRBJ1-3; no reliable D call. The CDR3 covers 12 residues. V was cut by 6 bases and J by 16 bases, with 19 bases left in between. Germline values: CDR1 SNHLY, CDR2 FYNNEI.

The chain has TRBV15 and TRBJ1-3; D gene unclear. Trimming pared 1 base from V and 8 bases from J, leaving 12 bases between. CDR1 LNHNV and CDR2 YYDKDF come from the germline V gene (reference sequence). This CDR3 has 14 amino acids. For the CDR3, the DNA is TGTGCCACCAGCAGAGGGGGTTCCATCGACACCATATATTTT. This translates into CATSRGGSIDTIYF.

J is TRBJ1-1 and V is TRBV29-1, with 7 bases aligning to TRBD1. The V and J ends lost 7 bases and 4 bases, in that order; junction bases with no gene match: 9. The CDR3 length is 13 residues. Germline V gene lookup returns CDR1 SQVTM and CDR2 ANQGSEA. CDR3 nucleotides: TGCAGCGGATCAGGGGGGGGCAGCACTGAAGCTTTCTTT. This translates into CSGSGGGSTEAFF.

The chain couples TRBV11-3 to TRBJ2-5; TRBD1 matches 7 bases. V dropped 9 bases and J dropped 5; count of bases not matched to a gene: 9. Per germline, CDR1 SGHNT and CDR2 YENEEA. The length of the CDR3 is 13 residues. The CDR3 DNA is TGTGCCAGTAGGGGGCACGGAGTTGAGACCCAGTACTTC. Translated: CASRGHGVETQYF.

The gene calls are TRBV10-1 and TRBJ2-3; a possible D gene is TRBD2 (6 bases). The V gene lost 7 bases and the J gene lost 5 bases, with 22 bases spanning the gap. The CDR3 is 16 residues long. Germline CDR1 reads WNHNN; CDR2 reads SYGVQD (reference sequence). CDR3 residues: CASKDEASALRDTQYF. The CDR3 nucleotides are TGCGCCAGCAAAGACGAAGCTAGCGCGCTAAGAGATACGCAGTATTTT.

The rearrangement uses TRBV5-1 and TRBJ1-6, with 8 bases matching TRBD1. The V and J ends lost 4 bases and 9 bases, in that order; junction bases with no gene match: 12. The germline V gene has CDR1 SGHRS and CDR2 YFSETQ. There are 16 residues in the CDR3. This CDR3 is CASSTSGQGIASPLHF. CDR3 nucleotides: TGCGCCAGCAGCACATCCGGACAGGGAATAGCTTCACCCCTCCACTTT.

The chain links TRBV7-2 to TRBJ2-7; 13 bases are shared with TRBD2. V was clipped by 4 bases and J by 6 bases; unmatched bases: 12. In germline, CDR1 is SGHTA, CDR2 FQGNSA. There are 17 residues in the CDR3. CDR3 amino acids: CASSWGLAGPPPAEQYF. The CDR3 bases are TGTGCCAGCAGCTGGGGACTAGCGGGGCCTCCACCCGCCGAGCAGTACTTC.

This chain joins TRBV9 and TRBJ2-2; D uncertain. CDR1 SGDLS and CDR2 YYNGEE come from the germline V gene. The CDR3 runs 15 residues. V was clipped by 0 bases and J by 2 bases, with 8 bases between them. The CDR3 bases are TGTGCCAGCAGCGTAGCGGAGCGTAACACCGGGGAGCTGTTTTTT. Translating gives CASSVAERNTGELFF.

The rearrangement joins TRBV5-4 to TRBJ2-3, with TRBD1 matching 8 bases. In germline, CDR1 is SGHNT, CDR2 YYREEE (reference sequence). The V and J ends lost 5 bases and 1 base, in that order; junction bases with no gene match: 6. This CDR3 region has 15 residues. The CDR3 DNA reads TGTGCCAGCAGGGGAGACAGGGGACGCACAGATACGCAGTATTTT. The encoded protein is CASRGDRGRTDTQYF.

This chain connects TRBV4-3 to TRBJ1-5; 7 positions agree with TRBD1. The CDR3 has 15 amino acids. Germline loops: CDR1 LGHNA, CDR2 YSLEER. V shed 4 bases, J shed 5 bases, and the junction held 8 bases outside the gene matches. The DNA of the CDR3 is TGCGCCAGCAGCCGCAACAGGGGACCTGATCAGCCCCAGCATTTT. It codes for CASSRNRGPDQPQHF.

V usage is TRBV7-9 and J usage is TRBJ2-1; no firm D call. V lost 5 bases and J lost 6, with 11 bases in between. CDR1 and CDR2 from the germline V gene are SEHNR and FQNEAQ (reference sequence). The CDR3 is 13 amino acids. CDR3 protein: CASSRPPSNEQFF. CDR3 DNA sequence: TGTGCCAGCAGCCGTCCCCCAAGCAATGAGCAGTTCTTC.

J is TRBJ2-3 and V is TRBV7-8, with a tentative D call TRBD1 (6 bases). The CDR3 consists of 17 residues. V lost 1 base to trimming and J lost 0 bases, with 14 bases between them. Germline lookup yields CDR1 SGHVS and CDR2 FQNEAQ. In DNA form, the CDR3 reads TGTGCCAGCAGCTTAGGGAGACAGGCCTCTAGCACAGATACGCAGTATTTT. Translated, it gives CASSLGRQASSTDTQYF.

J is TRBJ2-1 and V is TRBV7-2, with 13 bases identical to TRBD2. The CDR3 has 16 amino acids. V dropped 6 bases and J dropped 7; count of bases not matched to a gene: 9. Germline V gives CDR1 SGHTA, CDR2 FQGNSA. The CDR3 sequence: CASRQTSGGARNEQFF. Written as DNA, the CDR3 is TGTGCCAGCAGACAAACTAGCGGGGGGGCTCGGAATGAGCAGTTCTTC.

The CDR3 DNA reads TGTGCCACCGCCCGGGACGGATATCAGCCCCAGCATTTT. It is translated as CATARDGYQPQHF. The chain couples TRBV6-5 to TRBJ1-5; D is perhaps TRBD1 (5 bases). Per the germline V gene, CDR1 is MNHEY and CDR2 is SVGAGI. The CDR3 totals 13 residues. V lost 10 bases to trimming and J lost 5 bases, with 15 bases between them.

The chain has TRBV7-2 and TRBJ2-3; 9 nucleotides line up with TRBD2. CDR3 length equals 15 residues. V lost 1 base and J lost 5; bases outside the gene matches: 4. Germline V gives CDR1 SGHTA, CDR2 FQGNSA. The CDR3 is CASSLEAGGQDTQYF. The CDR3 bases are TGTGCCAGCAGCTTAGAGGCGGGGGGGCAAGATACGCAGTATTTT.

The V and J genes are TRBV7-2 and TRBJ2-2; D unresolved. Germline-derived CDR1 and CDR2 are SGHTA and FQGNSA. Trimming pared 5 bases from V and 0 bases from J, leaving 13 bases between. The CDR3 consists of 16 residues. CDR3 protein: CASSPKEKTNTGELFF. CDR3 in DNA: TGTGCCAGCAGCCCTAAGGAGAAAACGAACACCGGGGAGCTGTTTTTT.

The V and J genes are TRBV6-5 and TRBJ2-3; TRBD1 aligns across 11 bases. Trimming removed 8 bases from V and 6 bases from J; junction bases left unmatched: 10. The CDR3 extends over 15 amino acids. Germline V gene data show CDR1 as MNHEY and CDR2 as SVGAGI. The CDR3 DNA is TGTGCCAGCCGGTCAGGGACAGGGGGTGGGGATACGCAGTATTTT. Amino acids: CASRSGTGGGDTQYF.